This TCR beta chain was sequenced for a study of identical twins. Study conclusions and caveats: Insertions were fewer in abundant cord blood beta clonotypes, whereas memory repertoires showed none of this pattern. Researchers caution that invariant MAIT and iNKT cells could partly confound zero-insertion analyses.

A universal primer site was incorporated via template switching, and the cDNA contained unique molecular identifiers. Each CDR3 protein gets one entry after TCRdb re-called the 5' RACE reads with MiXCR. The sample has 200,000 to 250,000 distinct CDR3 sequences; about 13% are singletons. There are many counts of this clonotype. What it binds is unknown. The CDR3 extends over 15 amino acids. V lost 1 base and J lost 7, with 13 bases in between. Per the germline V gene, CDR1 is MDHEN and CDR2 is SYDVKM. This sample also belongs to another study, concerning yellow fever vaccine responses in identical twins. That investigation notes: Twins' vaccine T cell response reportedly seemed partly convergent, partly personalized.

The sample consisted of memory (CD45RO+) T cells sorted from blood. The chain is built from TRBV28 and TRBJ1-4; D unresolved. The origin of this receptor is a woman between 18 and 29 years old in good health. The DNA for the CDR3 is TGTGCCAGCAGTTTATTTGACACCCTAGGTGAAAAACTGTTTTTT. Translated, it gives CASSLFDTLGEKLFF.